The 7 T cell receptor beta chains below come from one sample, sequenced in a study of graft-versus-host responses after intestinal transplantation. TCRdb's table, derived via immunoSEQ multiplex PCR, lists solely in-frame clones and lacks some. The sample contains some 46,000 clones, roughly 93% of which appear only once. This material consisted of PBMCs, taken about 790 days after a first intestinal transplant, on the day of a second. The receptors derive from a human patient who received an intestinal transplant, so some T cells may come from the graft donor.

This clone was found once. The chain employs TRBV5-1 and TRBJ2-1, with 8 bases lining up with TRBD2. V dropped 1 base and J dropped 9; count of bases not matched to a gene: 12. This CDR3 region has 16 residues. In germline, CDR1 is SGHRS, CDR2 YFSETQ. CDR3: CASSLRGVAGSGEQFF. In nucleotides, the CDR3 is TGCGCCAGCAGCTTGCGGGGGGTAGCGGGATCGGGTGAGCAGTTCTTC. Looking up the rest from reference TRBV5-1 and TRBJ2-1 gives the full variable domain: KAGVTQTPRYLIKTRGQQVTLSCSPISGHRSVSWYQQTPGQGLQFLFEYFSETQRNKGNFPGRFSGRQFSNSRSEMNVSTLELGDSALYLCASSLRGVAGSGEQFFGPGTRLTVL.

The chain combines TRBV6-5 with TRBJ2-6; D is undetermined. Trimming pared 6 bases from V and 2 bases from J, leaving 5 bases between. The CDR3 runs to 13 residues. Germline-derived CDR1 and CDR2 are MNHEY and SVGAGI. The CDR3 here is CASSRPGANVLTF. The CDR3 bases are TGTGCCAGCAGCCGACCTGGGGCCAACGTCCTGACTTTC.

The J gene is TRBJ1-2, the V gene TRBV19, with D uncertain. The CDR3 contains 15 residues. The germline V and J ends were trimmed by 3 bases and 0 bases, with 11 bases remaining between them. Germline V lookup: CDR1 LNHDA, CDR2 SQIVND (reference sequence). The DNA for the CDR3 is TGTGCCAGTAGTATCAGCGGGGTGACTAACTATGGCTACACCTTC. It codes for CASSISGVTNYGYTF.

This chain links TRBV7-6 with TRBJ2-2, with 7 nucleotides matching TRBD1. J lost 4 bases, V lost 4 bases, and 0 bases had no gene match. The CDR3 spans 13 residues. The V gene's germline CDR1 is SGHVS and CDR2 FNYEAQ. The CDR3 DNA reads as TGTGCCAGCAGCTACAGGGGCACCGGGGAGCTGTTTTTT. Its protein is CASSYRGTGELFF.

This rearrangement joins TRBV6-5 to TRBJ2-2; either TRBD1 or TRBD2 may supply D (5 bases each). This CDR3 region has 15 residues. V was clipped by 4 bases and J by 2 bases, with 11 bases between them. Per the germline V gene, CDR1 is MNHEY and CDR2 is SVGAGI. For the CDR3, the DNA is TGTGCCAGCAGTTCCCCCGGGGCTAACACCGGGGAGCTGTTTTTT. This codes for CASSSPGANTGELFF.

This chain joins TRBV5-4 and TRBJ2-3; D not resolved. The CDR3 is 12 residues long. Germline loops: CDR1 SGHNT, CDR2 YYREEE (reference sequence). Trimming shortened V by 1 base and J by 4 bases, and 4 bases separated the two germline ends. The CDR3 is CASSLWADTQYF. The CDR3 DNA reads TGTGCCAGCAGCTTGTGGGCAGATACGCAGTATTTT.

The rearrangement links TRBV9 to TRBJ2-5; D unresolved. Germline lookup yields CDR1 SGDLS and CDR2 YYNGEE. The CDR3 runs to 14 residues. The germline V and J ends were trimmed by 2 bases and 2 bases, with 10 bases remaining between them. The CDR3 bases are TGTGCCAGCAGCGTGGGCGATAGGCAAGAGACCCAGTACTTC. Protein sequence: CASSVGDRQETQYF. The full variable domain, completed using reference TRBV9 and TRBJ2-5, is DSGVTQTPKHLITATGQRVTLRCSPRSGDLSVYWYQQSLDQGLQFLIQYYNGEERAKGNILERFSAQQFPDLHSELNLSSLELGDSALYFCASSVGDRQETQYFGPGTRLLVL.